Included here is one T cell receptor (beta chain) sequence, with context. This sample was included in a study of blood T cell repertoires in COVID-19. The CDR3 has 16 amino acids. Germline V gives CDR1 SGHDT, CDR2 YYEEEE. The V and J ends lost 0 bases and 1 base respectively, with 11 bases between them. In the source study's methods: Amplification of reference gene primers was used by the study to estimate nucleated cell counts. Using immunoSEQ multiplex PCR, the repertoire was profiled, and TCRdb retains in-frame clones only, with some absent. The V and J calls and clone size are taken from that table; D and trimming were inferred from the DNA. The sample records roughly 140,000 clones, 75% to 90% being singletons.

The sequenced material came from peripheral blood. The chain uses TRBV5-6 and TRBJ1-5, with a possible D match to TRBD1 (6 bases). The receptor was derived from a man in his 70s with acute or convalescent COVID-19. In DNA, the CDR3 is TGTGCCAGCAGCTTGGGTACAGGGTTGAGCAATCAGCCCCAGCATTTT. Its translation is CASSLGTGLSNQPQHF. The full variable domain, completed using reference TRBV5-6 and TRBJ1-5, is DAGVTQSPTHLIKTRGQQVTLRCSPKSGHDTVSWYQQALGQGPQFIFQYYEEEERQRGNFPDRFSGHQFPNYSSELNVNALLLGDSALYLCASSLGTGLSNQPQHFGDGTRLSIL.